This T cell receptor (beta chain) was captured in a study of T cell repertoires in cytomegalovirus infection. Study-wide results and caveats: The response measured ex vivo was dominated by TCR beta clonotypes (HLA-C-restricted and CMV-specific).

The CDR3 covers 13 residues. CDR1 is SGHTA and CDR2 is FQGTGA in the germline V gene. The V gene lost 9 bases and the J gene lost 0 bases, with 11 bases spanning the gap. Remarks on this clonotype: Its antigen is undetermined.

TCRdb ran MiXCR on the reads and lists one entry per CDR3 protein. Among about 830,000 distinct CDR3 sequences listed, roughly 33% were seen once. The sample was cultured CD8+ T cells from PBMCs, taken from culture after CMV antigen stimulation. This TCR derives from a human donor in good health (CMV status not recorded). Some clones in this sample may be carry-over from other donors' samples. The chain combines TRBV7-3 with TRBJ1-1, with D uncertain. CDR3: CARSSLLNTEAFF. The CDR3 DNA sequence: TGTGCCAGAAGTTCCTTGTTGAACACTGAAGCTTTCTTT.